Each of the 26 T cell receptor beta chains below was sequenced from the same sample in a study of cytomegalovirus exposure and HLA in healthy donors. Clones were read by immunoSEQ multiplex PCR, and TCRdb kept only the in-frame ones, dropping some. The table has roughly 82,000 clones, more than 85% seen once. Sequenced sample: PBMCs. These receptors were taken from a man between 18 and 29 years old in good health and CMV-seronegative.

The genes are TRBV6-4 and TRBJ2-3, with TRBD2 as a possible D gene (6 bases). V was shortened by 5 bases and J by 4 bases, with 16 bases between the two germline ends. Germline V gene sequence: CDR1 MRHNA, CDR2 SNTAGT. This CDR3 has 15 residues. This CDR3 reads CASSLNSGSADTQYF. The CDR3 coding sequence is TGTGCCAGCAGTCTTAATAGCGGATCTGCAGATACGCAGTATTTT.

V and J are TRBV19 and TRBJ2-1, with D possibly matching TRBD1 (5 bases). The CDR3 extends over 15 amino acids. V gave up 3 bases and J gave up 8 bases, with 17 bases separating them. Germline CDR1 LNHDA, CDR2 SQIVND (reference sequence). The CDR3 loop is CASSISGLQDDEQFF. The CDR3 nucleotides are TGTGCCAGTAGTATTTCGGGCCTACAGGACGATGAGCAGTTCTTC.

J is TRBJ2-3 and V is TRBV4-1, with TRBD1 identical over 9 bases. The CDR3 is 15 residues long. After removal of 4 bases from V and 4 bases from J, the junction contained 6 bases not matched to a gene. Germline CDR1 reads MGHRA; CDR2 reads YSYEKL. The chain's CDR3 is CASSLTGGIADTQYF. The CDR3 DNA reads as TGCGCCAGCAGCCTGACAGGGGGAATCGCAGATACGCAGTATTTT.

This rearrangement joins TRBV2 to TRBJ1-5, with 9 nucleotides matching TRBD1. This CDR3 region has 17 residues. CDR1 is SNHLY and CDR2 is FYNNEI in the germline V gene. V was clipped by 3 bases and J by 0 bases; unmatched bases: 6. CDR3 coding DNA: TGTGCCAGCAGTGAGGGACAGGGAGGTTCTAGCAATCAGCCCCAGCATTTT. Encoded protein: CASSEGQGGSSNQPQHF. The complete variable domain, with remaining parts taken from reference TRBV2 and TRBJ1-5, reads EPEVTQTPSHQVTQMGQEVILRCVPISNHLYFYWYRQILGQKVEFLVSFYNNEISEKSEIFDDQFSVERPDGSNFTLKIRSTKLEDSAMYFCASSEGQGGSSNQPQHFGDGTRLSIL.

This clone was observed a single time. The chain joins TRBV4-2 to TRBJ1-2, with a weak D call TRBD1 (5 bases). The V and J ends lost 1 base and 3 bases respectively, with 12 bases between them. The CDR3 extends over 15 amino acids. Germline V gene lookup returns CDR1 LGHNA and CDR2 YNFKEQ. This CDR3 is CASSQGGGGDYGYTF. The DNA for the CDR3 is TGTGCCAGCAGCCAAGGGGGGGGAGGGGACTATGGCTACACCTTC.

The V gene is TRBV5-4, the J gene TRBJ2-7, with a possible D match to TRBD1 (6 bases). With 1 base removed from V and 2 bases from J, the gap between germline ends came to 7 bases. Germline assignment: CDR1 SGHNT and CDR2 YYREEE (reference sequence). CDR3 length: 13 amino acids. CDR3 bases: TGTGCCAGCAGCTTGTGGACAGCCTACGAGCAGTACTTC. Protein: CASSLWTAYEQYF.

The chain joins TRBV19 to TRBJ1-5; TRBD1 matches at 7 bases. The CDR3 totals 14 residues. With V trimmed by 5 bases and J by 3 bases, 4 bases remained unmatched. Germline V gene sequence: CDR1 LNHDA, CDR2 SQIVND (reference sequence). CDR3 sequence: CASSVGTDNQPQHF. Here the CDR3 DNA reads TGTGCCAGTAGTGTCGGGACAGACAATCAGCCCCAGCATTTT.

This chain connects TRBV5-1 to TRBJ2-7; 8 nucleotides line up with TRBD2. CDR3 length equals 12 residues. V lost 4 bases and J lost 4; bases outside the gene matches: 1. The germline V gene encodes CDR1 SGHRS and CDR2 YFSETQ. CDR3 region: CASSPGGYEQYF. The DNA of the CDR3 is TGCGCCAGCAGCCCGGGGGGGTACGAGCAGTACTTC.

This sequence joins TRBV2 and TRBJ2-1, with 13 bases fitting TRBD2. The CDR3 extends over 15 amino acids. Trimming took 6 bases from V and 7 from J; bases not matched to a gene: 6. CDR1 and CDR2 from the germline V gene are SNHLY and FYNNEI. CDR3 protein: CASRPTSGGGNEQFF. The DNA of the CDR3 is TGTGCCAGCAGACCCACTAGCGGGGGGGGAAATGAGCAGTTCTTC.

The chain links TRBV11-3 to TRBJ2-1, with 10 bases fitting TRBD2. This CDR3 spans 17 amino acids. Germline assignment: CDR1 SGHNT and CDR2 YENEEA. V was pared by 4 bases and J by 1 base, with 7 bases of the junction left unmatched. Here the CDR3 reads CASSSLSGRPSYNEQFF. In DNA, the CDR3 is TGTGCCAGCAGCTCCCTTAGCGGGAGGCCGTCCTACAATGAGCAGTTCTTC.

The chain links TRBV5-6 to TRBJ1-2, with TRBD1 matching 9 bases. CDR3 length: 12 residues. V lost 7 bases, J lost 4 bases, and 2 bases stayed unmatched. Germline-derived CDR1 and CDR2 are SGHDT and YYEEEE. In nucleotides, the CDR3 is TGTGCCAGCGGACAGGGGAGCTATGGCTACACCTTC. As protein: CASGQGSYGYTF.

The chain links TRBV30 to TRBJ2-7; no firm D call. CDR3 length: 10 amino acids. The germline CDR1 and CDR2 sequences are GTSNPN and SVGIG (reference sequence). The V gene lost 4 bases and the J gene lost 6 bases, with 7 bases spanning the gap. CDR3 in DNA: TGTGCCTGGACTAGTCGCGAGCAGTACTTC. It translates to CAWTSREQYF.

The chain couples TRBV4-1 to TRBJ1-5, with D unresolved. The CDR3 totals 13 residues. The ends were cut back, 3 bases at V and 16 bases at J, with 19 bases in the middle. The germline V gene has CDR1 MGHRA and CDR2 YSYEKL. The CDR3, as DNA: TGCGCCAGCAGCCAGACCGGACTGCGAGTGAAACATTTT. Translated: CASSQTGLRVKHF.

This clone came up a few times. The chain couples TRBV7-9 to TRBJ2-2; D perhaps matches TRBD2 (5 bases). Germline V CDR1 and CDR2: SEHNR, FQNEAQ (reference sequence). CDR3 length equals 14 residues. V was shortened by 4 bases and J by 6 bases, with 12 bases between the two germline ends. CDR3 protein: CASSWLWEPGELFF. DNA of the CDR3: TGTGCCAGCAGCTGGCTGTGGGAGCCCGGGGAGCTGTTTTTT.

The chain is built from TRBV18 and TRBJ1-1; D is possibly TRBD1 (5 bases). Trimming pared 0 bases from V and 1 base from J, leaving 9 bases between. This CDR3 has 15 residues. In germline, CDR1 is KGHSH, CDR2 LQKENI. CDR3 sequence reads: CASSPPAGKNTEAFF. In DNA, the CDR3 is TGTGCCAGCTCACCACCGGCAGGGAAGAACACTGAAGCTTTCTTT.

CDR3 coding DNA: TGTGCCATCAGGGCAGGTAGCAATCAGCCCCAGCATTTT. Its translation: CAIRAGSNQPQHF. The gene calls are TRBV10-3 and TRBJ1-5; the D is unclear. Per the germline V gene, CDR1 is ENHRY and CDR2 is SYGVKD. The ends were cut back, 6 bases at V and 0 bases at J, with 6 bases in the middle. The CDR3 runs 13 residues.

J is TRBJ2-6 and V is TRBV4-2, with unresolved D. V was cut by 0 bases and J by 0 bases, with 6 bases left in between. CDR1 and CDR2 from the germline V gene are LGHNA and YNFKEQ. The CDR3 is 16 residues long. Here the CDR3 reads CASSQDISSGANVLTF. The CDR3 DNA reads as TGTGCCAGCAGCCAAGATATCAGCTCTGGGGCCAACGTCCTGACTTTC.

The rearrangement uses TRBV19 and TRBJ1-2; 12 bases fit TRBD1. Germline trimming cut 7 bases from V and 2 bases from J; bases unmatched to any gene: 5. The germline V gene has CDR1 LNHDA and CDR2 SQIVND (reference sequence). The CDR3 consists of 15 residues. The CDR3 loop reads CASIKGQGANYGYTF. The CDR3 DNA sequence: TGTGCCAGTATAAAGGGACAGGGGGCGAACTATGGCTACACCTTC. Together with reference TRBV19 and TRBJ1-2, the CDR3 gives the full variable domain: DGGITQSPKYLFRKEGQNVTLSCEQNLNHDAMYWYRQDPGQGLRLIYYSQIVNDFQKGDIAEGYSVSREKKESFPLTVTSAQKNPTAFYLCASIKGQGANYGYTFGSGTRLTVV.

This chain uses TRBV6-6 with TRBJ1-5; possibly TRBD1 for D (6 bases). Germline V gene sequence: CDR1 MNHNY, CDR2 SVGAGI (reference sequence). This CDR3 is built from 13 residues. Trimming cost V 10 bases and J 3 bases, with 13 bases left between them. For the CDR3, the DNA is TGTGCCACCACGGACAGAAACAATCAGCCCCAGCATTTT. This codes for CATTDRNNQPQHF.

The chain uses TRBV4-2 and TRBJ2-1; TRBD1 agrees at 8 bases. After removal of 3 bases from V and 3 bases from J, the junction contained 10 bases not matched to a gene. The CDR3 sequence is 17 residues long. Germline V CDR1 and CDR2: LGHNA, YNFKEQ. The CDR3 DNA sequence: TGTGCCAGCAGCCAGGAGGGAACTGGGACAGGCTACAATGAGCAGTTCTTC. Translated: CASSQEGTGTGYNEQFF.

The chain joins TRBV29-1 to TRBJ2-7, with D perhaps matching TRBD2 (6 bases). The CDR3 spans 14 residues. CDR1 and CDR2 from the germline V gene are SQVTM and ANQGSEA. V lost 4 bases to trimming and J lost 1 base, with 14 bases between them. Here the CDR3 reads CSVGWRLASYEQYF. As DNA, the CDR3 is TGCAGCGTTGGATGGCGGCTAGCGTCCTACGAGCAGTACTTC.

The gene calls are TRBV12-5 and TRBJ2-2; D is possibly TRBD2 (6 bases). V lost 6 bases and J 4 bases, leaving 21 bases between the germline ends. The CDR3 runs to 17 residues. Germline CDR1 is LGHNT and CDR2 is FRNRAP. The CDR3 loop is CASGSGVGGAFTGELFF. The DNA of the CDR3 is TGTGCTAGTGGCTCCGGGGTGGGCGGGGCTTTCACCGGGGAGCTGTTTTTT.

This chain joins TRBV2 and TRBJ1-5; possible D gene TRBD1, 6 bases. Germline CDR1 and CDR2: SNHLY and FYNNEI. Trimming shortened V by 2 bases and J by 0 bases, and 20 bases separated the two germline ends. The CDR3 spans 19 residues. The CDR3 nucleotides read TGTGCCAGCAGTGAATTTGAGGGGGAAATGGGGGTTAGCAATCAGCCCCAGCATTTT. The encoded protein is CASSEFEGEMGVSNQPQHF.

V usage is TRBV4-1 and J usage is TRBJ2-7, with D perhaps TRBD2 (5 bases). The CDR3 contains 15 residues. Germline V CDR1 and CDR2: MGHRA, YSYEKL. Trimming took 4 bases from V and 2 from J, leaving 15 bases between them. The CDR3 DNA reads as TGCGCCAGCAGCCCGCAGTCCCTGGGAGCCTACGAGCAGTACTTC. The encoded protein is CASSPQSLGAYEQYF.

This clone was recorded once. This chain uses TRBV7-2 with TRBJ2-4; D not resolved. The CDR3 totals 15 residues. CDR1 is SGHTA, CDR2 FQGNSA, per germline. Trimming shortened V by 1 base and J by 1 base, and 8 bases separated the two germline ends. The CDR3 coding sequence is TGTGCCAGCAGCTTAGAGAGACTTGCCAAAAACATTCAGTACTTC. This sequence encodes CASSLERLAKNIQYF. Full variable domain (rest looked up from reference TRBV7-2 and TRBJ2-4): GAGVSQSPSNKVTEKGKDVELRCDPISGHTALYWYRQSLGQGLEFLIYFQGNSAPDKSGLPSDRFSAERTGGSVSTLTIQRTQQEDSAVYLCASSLERLAKNIQYFGAGTRLSVL.

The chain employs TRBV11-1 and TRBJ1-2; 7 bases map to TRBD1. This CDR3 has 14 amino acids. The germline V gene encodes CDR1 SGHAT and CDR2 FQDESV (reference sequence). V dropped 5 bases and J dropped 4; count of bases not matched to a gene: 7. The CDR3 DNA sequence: TGTGCCAGCAGCCGGACAGGTCCGCTCTATGGCTACACCTTC. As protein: CASSRTGPLYGYTF.